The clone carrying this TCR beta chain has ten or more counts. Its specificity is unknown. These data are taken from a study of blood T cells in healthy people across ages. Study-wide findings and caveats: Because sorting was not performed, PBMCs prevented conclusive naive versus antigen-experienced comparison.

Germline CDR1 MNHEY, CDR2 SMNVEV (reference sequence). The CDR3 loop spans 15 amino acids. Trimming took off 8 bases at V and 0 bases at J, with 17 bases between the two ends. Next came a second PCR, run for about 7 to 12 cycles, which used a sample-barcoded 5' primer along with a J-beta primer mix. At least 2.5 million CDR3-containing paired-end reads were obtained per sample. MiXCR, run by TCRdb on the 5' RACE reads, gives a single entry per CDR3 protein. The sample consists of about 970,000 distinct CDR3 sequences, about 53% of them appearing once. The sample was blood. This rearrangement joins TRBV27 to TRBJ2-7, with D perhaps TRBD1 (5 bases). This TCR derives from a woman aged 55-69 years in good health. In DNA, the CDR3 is TGTGCCAGCGCTCAGAGAACAGGCGGCTCCTACGAGCAGTACTTC. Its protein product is CASAQRTGGSYEQYF.